This passage covers 21 T cell receptor beta chains from one sample sequenced in a study of blood T cell repertoires in COVID-19. Assay used: immunoSEQ multiplex PCR; TCRdb lists only in-frame clones, some missing. The table lists 65,000 to 95,000 clones, 75% to 85% of them singletons. Material for sequencing was peripheral blood. The receptors shown here come from a man aged 55 to 70 with COVID-19, enrolled during active disease.

The J gene is TRBJ2-3, the V gene TRBV29-1; D call uncertain. The CDR3 contains 11 residues. V lost 6 bases, J lost 6 bases, and 10 bases lay in between. CDR1 is SQVTM and CDR2 is ANQGSEA in the germline V gene. The CDR3 nucleotides read TGCAGCGTCACTTTTCTGGATACGCAGTATTTT. It specifies CSVTFLDTQYF.

This clone came up once. The rearrangement joins TRBV6-5 to TRBJ1-5; D unresolved. V was cut by 2 bases and J by 4 bases, with 9 bases left in between. The CDR3 length is 14 residues. CDR1 and CDR2 from the germline V gene are MNHEY and SVGAGI. The CDR3 nucleotides are TGTGCCAGCAGTTACGGGCCGAGAAATCAGCCCCAGCATTTT. This codes for CASSYGPRNQPQHF.

The chain uses TRBV5-1 and TRBJ1-2; the match to TRBD1 covers 9 bases. The length of the CDR3 is 16 residues. The ends lost 2 bases at V and 8 bases at J; junction bases unmatched: 13. CDR1 SGHRS and CDR2 YFSETQ come from the germline V gene. CDR3 protein: CASSFSQGQGAWGYTF. The CDR3 bases are TGCGCCAGCAGCTTCTCACAGGGACAGGGTGCTTGGGGCTACACCTTC.

The rearrangement links TRBV12-5 to TRBJ1-2, with TRBD1 matching over 12 bases. The germline V gene has CDR1 LGHNT and CDR2 FRNRAP. There are 18 residues in the CDR3. Trimming cost V 6 bases and J 8 bases; bases outside gene matches: 19. CDR3 DNA: TGTGCTAGTGGCTTGTCCCGGGACAGGGGGCTTTATCTAAAGGGCTACACCTTC. Its protein product is CASGLSRDRGLYLKGYTF.

The chain recombines TRBV11-2 with TRBJ1-2, with a weak D call TRBD1 (5 bases). CDR1 is SGHAT and CDR2 is FQNNGV in the germline V gene. The CDR3 spans 12 residues. Trimming shortened V by 1 base and J by 7 bases, and 7 bases separated the two germline ends. The chain's CDR3 is CASSLVGVGYTF. The CDR3 bases are TGTGCCAGCAGCTTAGTAGGGGTTGGCTACACCTTC.

The chain recombines TRBV12-3 or TRBV12-4 with TRBJ2-1, with D possibly matching TRBD1 (5 bases). The CDR3 spans 13 residues. V was shortened by 8 bases and J by 9 bases, with 17 bases between the two germline ends. Here the CDR3 reads CASGRTSTGEQFF. CDR3 nucleotide sequence: TGTGCCAGCGGACGGACAAGTACCGGTGAGCAGTTCTTC.

This clone was seen only once. This chain connects TRBV7-6 to TRBJ2-1; 15 bases are shared with TRBD2. Per the germline V gene, CDR1 is SGHVS and CDR2 is FNYEAQ. This CDR3 comprises 17 residues. V shed 4 bases, J shed 8 bases, and the junction held 9 bases outside the gene matches. The CDR3 DNA reads as TGTGCCAGCAGCTCATTCCGGACTAGCGGGGGGGCTCATGAGCAGTTCTTC. This translates into CASSSFRTSGGAHEQFF.

This clone was seen only a few times. The chain couples TRBV4-2 to TRBJ1-2; 7 nucleotides align to TRBD1. Germline CDR1 and CDR2: LGHNA and YNFKEQ. Trimming took 0 bases from V and 4 from J; bases not matched to a gene: 11. CDR3 length equals 17 residues. CDR3 amino acids: CASSQESLQGGSYGYTF. The CDR3 DNA follows: TGTGCCAGCAGCCAAGAATCTTTGCAGGGGGGCTCCTATGGCTACACCTTC.

The rearrangement links TRBV18 to TRBJ1-1; D not certain. The CDR3 is 14 residues long. V lost 5 bases and J 4 bases, leaving 14 bases between the germline ends. Germline V lookup: CDR1 KGHSH, CDR2 LQKENI. The CDR3 sequence: CASSDLAGSTEAFF. CDR3 sequence (DNA): TGTGCCAGCTCAGACCTCGCGGGGTCCACTGAAGCTTTCTTT.

The chain recombines TRBV3-1 (or the pseudogene TRBV3-2) with TRBJ2-2; no reliable D call. V shed 1 base and J shed 6 bases, with 6 bases lying between them. Per the germline V gene, CDR1 is LGHDT and CDR2 is YNNKEL (reference sequence). The CDR3 consists of 13 residues. The chain's CDR3 is CASSQGHPGELFF. CDR3 DNA: TGTGCCAGCAGCCAAGGACACCCCGGGGAGCTGTTTTTT.

V is TRBV3-1 (or the pseudogene TRBV3-2) and J is TRBJ2-1; 7 nucleotides align to TRBD2. Germline CDR1 and CDR2: LGHDT and YNNKEL (reference sequence). V shed 0 bases, J shed 7 bases, and the junction held 6 bases outside the gene matches. The CDR3 is 15 residues long. CDR3 protein: CASSQEIAGLNEQFF. The CDR3 DNA reads as TGTGCCAGCAGCCAAGAAATAGCGGGCCTTAATGAGCAGTTCTTC.

The chain couples TRBV5-1 to TRBJ1-1; 7 nucleotides line up with TRBD1. The CDR3 is 15 residues long. Germline V gene lookup returns CDR1 SGHRS and CDR2 YFSETQ. V was pared by 4 bases and J by 3 bases, with 9 bases of the junction left unmatched. CDR3 amino acids: CASSPTHRGDTEAFF. In nucleotides, the CDR3 is TGCGCCAGCAGCCCTACACACAGGGGTGACACTGAAGCTTTCTTT.

This rearrangement joins TRBV27 to TRBJ1-1; the match to TRBD1 covers 7 bases. From germline, CDR1 is MNHEY and CDR2 SMNVEV (reference sequence). This CDR3 has 12 amino acids. V shed 9 bases, J shed 4 bases, and the junction held 5 bases outside the gene matches. In DNA form, the CDR3 reads TGTGCCAGAAAGAACAGGGGCACTGAAGCTTTCTTT. As protein: CARKNRGTEAFF.

The rearrangement links TRBV18 to TRBJ1-2, with 7 bases aligning to TRBD1. Germline V gene sequence: CDR1 KGHSH, CDR2 LQKENI. The CDR3 is 13 residues long. The V and J ends lost 3 bases and 2 bases, in that order; junction bases with no gene match: 0. The CDR3 nucleotides are TGTGCCAGCTCACCGGGACAGAACTATGGCTACACCTTC. Its protein product is CASSPGQNYGYTF.

The V gene is TRBV20-1, the J gene TRBJ1-2; D uncertain. Looked up from germline, CDR1 is DFQATT and CDR2 is SNEGSKA (reference sequence). V was shortened by 0 bases and J by 9 bases, with 8 bases between the two germline ends. The CDR3 has 11 residues. The chain's CDR3 is CSARDWESYTF. In DNA form, the CDR3 reads TGCAGTGCTAGAGACTGGGAGAGCTACACCTTC.

The J gene is TRBJ1-4, the V gene TRBV5-6, with 7 bases matching TRBD1. V trimming: 2 bases; J trimming: 4 bases; junction bases outside the gene matches: 5. CDR1 is SGHDT, CDR2 YYEEEE, per germline. This CDR3 comprises 15 residues. The CDR3, as DNA: TGTGCCAGCAGCTTTAGAGGGGGCGATAATGAAAAACTGTTTTTT. This encodes CASSFRGGDNEKLFF.

This clone occurred a few times. The chain combines TRBV2 with TRBJ2-2, with 7 nucleotides matching TRBD1. This CDR3 comprises 15 residues. Germline V CDR1 and CDR2: SNHLY, FYNNEI. J gave up 5 bases and V 4 bases, and 7 bases lay outside the gene matches. The CDR3 DNA sequence: TGTGCCAGCAGTGGGTCAGGGGGTGTTACCGGGGAGCTGTTTTTT. Translated, it gives CASSGSGGVTGELFF. Drawing the rest from reference TRBV2 and TRBJ2-2, the complete variable domain is EPEVTQTPSHQVTQMGQEVILRCVPISNHLYFYWYRQILGQKVEFLVSFYNNEISEKSEIFDDQFSVERPDGSNFTLKIRSTKLEDSAMYFCASSGSGGVTGELFFGEGSRLTVL.

This clone was counted many times. The genes are TRBV5-1 and TRBJ2-5; 7 nucleotides agree with TRBD1. Germline CDR1 reads SGHRS; CDR2 reads YFSETQ. V lost 3 bases to trimming and J lost 1 base; unmatched junction nucleotides: 6. The CDR3 has 15 amino acids. CDR3 region: CASSSDRVGQETQYF. In DNA form, the CDR3 reads TGCGCCAGCAGCTCAGACAGGGTTGGCCAAGAGACCCAGTACTTC. The full variable domain, rest sourced from reference TRBV5-1 and TRBJ2-5, is KAGVTQTPRYLIKTRGQQVTLSCSPISGHRSVSWYQQTPGQGLQFLFEYFSETQRNKGNFPGRFSGRQFSNSRSEMNVSTLELGDSALYLCASSSDRVGQETQYFGPGTRLLVL.

The chain has TRBV29-1 and TRBJ1-6, with TRBD1 identical over 11 bases. Germline-derived CDR1 and CDR2 are SQVTM and ANQGSEA. The CDR3 sequence is 13 residues long. The trim removed 6 bases at V and 7 bases at J, leaving 2 bases unmatched. The CDR3 reads CSVGQGANSPLHF. CDR3 DNA: TGCAGCGTCGGACAGGGGGCCAATTCACCCCTCCACTTT.

This sequence joins TRBV14 and TRBJ2-1, with 9 bases aligning to TRBD2. V shed 6 bases, J shed 15 bases, and the junction held 21 bases outside the gene matches. The CDR3 covers 16 residues. Germline V gene data show CDR1 as SGHDN and CDR2 as FVKESK. CDR3 in amino acids: CASSRTSESSGSIRFF. Written as DNA, the CDR3 is TGTGCCAGCAGTAGGACTAGCGAGAGTAGCGGGAGTATTCGGTTCTTC.

V and J are TRBV9 and TRBJ2-1, with TRBD2 as a possible D gene (5 bases). Trimming stripped 2 bases from V and 2 bases from J, with 11 bases between. Germline CDR1 SGDLS, CDR2 YYNGEE. The CDR3 loop spans 15 amino acids. CDR3 nucleotide sequence: TGTGCCAGCAGCGTTGATGCGGGTACCTACAATGAGCAGTTCTTC. As protein: CASSVDAGTYNEQFF.